The rows below give T cell receptor beta chains drawn from one sample of a study of T cell responses to AZD1222 COVID-19 vaccine. Clones were sequenced by immunoSEQ multiplex PCR, and TCRdb holds only the in-frame ones, with some missing. The sample carries under 130,000 clones, 89% recorded once. The sample here was peripheral blood, taken 28 days after the second AZD1222 dose. Source of these receptors: an adult who received the AZD1222 COVID-19 vaccine. Each CDR3 is given with its conserved first and last residue. Each record gives: clone size, V gene, J gene, D gene, CDR3 DNA, CDR3 protein. D genes are given only for firm matches. Size is omitted from some rows. Given values are once, few, many or a class for expanded clones.

.,TRBV5-1,TRBJ1-1,.,TGCGCCAGCACAGGGAACACTGAAGCTTTCTTT,CASTGNTEAFF
few,TRBV7-3,TRBJ2-1,.,TGTGCCAGCAGCCCTGACTGGAGCTCCTACAATGAGCAGTTCTTC,CASSPDWSSYNEQFF
.,TRBV18,TRBJ2-1,TRBD1,TGTGCCAGCTCTTCTTTTACAGGGGACAATGAGCAGTTCTTC,CASSSFTGDNEQFF
.,TRBV5-1,TRBJ2-5,.,TGCGCCAGCAGCTTGTTGGAGACCCAGTACTTC,CASSLLETQYF
.,TRBV20-1,TRBJ1-2,.,TGCAGTGCGTCAGGGGTCGGCTACACCTTC,CSASGVGYTF
.,TRBV28,TRBJ2-1,.,TGTGCCAGCAGTTCCCTAGACCACGGGGTTAATGAGCAGTTCTTC,CASSSLDHGVNEQFF
.,TRBV25-1,TRBJ2-3,.,TGTGCCAGCAGCACCGGGACCAACACAGATACGCAGTATTTT,CASSTGTNTDTQYF
.,TRBV4-3,TRBJ1-1,TRBD1,TGCGCCAGCAGCCAAGACATAGGGGGCCTGACTGAAGCTTTCTTT,CASSQDIGGLTEAFF
few,TRBV6-1,TRBJ2-3,TRBD2,TGTGCCAGCAGTGATAGCGGGAGCGGGTTAACAGATACGCAGTATTTT,CASSDSGSGLTDTQYF
.,TRBV7-9,TRBJ2-1,.,TGTGCCAGCAGCCGCGACTTCAATGAGCAGTTCTTC,CASSRDFNEQFF
.,TRBV6-5,TRBJ1-1,.,TGTGCCAGCAGCCTGAGGACGGATAACACTGAAGCTTTCTTT,CASSLRTDNTEAFF
.,TRBV4-2,TRBJ1-4,.,TGTGCCAGCAGCCAAGAGGGCCCAGGGTTTGCCACTAATGAAAAACTGTTTTTT,CASSQEGPGFATNEKLFF
.,TRBV11-2,TRBJ2-1,.,TGTGCCAGCACCTCCGGGCGCGAAGGGGCATACAATGAGCAGTTCTTC,CASTSGREGAYNEQFF
once,TRBV5-1,TRBJ2-1,.,TGCGCCAGCAGCCACGGGTTACAGGGAATTTCCTACAATGAGCAGTTCTTC,CASSHGLQGISYNEQFF
.,TRBV5-1,TRBJ2-2,.,TGCGCCAGCAGCCTAGACGCGAACACCGGGGAGCTGTTTTTT,CASSLDANTGELFF
.,TRBV7-9,TRBJ2-1,TRBD2,TGTGCCAGCAGCCCTAGCCGCATAGCGGGAGGCTCGCATGAGCAGTTCTTC,CASSPSRIAGGSHEQFF
.,TRBV5-1,TRBJ2-7,.,TGCGCCAGCAGCTTGGTCCAGGGCGCATACGAGCAGTACTTC,CASSLVQGAYEQYF
.,TRBV28,TRBJ1-2,TRBD1,TGTGCCAGCAGTTTAGAAGGCAGGGGGGACGGCTACACCTTC,CASSLEGRGDGYTF
.,TRBV3-1/TRBV3-2,TRBJ1-1,.,TGTGCCAGCAGTCAAATCAGGGGTAGGGACACTGAAGCTTTCTTT,CASSQIRGRDTEAFF
once,TRBV7-9,TRBJ1-4,.,TGTGCCAGCAGCTTAGTTGTCAGTCTTGCAACTAATGAAAAACTGTTTTTT,CASSLVVSLATNEKLFF
.,TRBV30,TRBJ1-5,.,TGTGCCTGGAGCGTGGGGAGCAATCAGCCCCAGCATTTT,CAWSVGSNQPQHF
.,TRBV10-3,TRBJ2-2,TRBD2,TGTGCCATCAGCCCCGGACTAGCGGTCAACACCGGGGAGCTGTTTTTT,CAISPGLAVNTGELFF
.,TRBV28,TRBJ2-7,TRBD1,TGTGCCAGCAGTTCCCCGGGACAGGTTGCGTACGAGCAGTACTTC,CASSSPGQVAYEQYF
.,TRBV9,TRBJ2-2,TRBD2,TGTGCCAGCAGCGTAGTAATAGCGGGAGGGCCCGGGGAGCTGTTTTTT,CASSVVIAGGPGELFF
.,TRBV15,TRBJ2-7,.,TGTGCCACCAGGGACTCGCAAGCCTACGAGCAGTACTTC,CATRDSQAYEQYF
.,TRBV5-1,TRBJ1-2,.,TGCGCCAGCAGCTTGATCGCGGAGGCTTATGGCTACACCTTC,CASSLIAEAYGYTF
.,TRBV19,TRBJ1-2,.,TGTGCCAGTAGTATGGGGACGGCGACCGATGGCTACACCTTC,CASSMGTATDGYTF
.,TRBV7-9,TRBJ1-3,TRBD1,TGTGCCAGCAGCCCCCGGTCAGGGACAGGGGGCAAAGCTGGAAACACCATATATTTT,CASSPRSGTGGKAGNTIYF
few,TRBV20-1,TRBJ2-1,TRBD2,TGCAGTGCTAGTAAGATAGCGGGAGAGAACTCCTACAATGAGCAGTTCTTC,CSASKIAGENSYNEQFF
once,TRBV7-2,TRBJ2-7,TRBD1,TGTGCCAGCAGCTCCTCGGGGACAGGCTACGAGCAGTACTTC,CASSSSGTGYEQYF
few,TRBV15,TRBJ2-7,TRBD1,TGTGCCACCAGCCTTCGACAGGGGCCCTACGAGCAGTACTTC,CATSLRQGPYEQYF
.,TRBV7-2,TRBJ2-7,.,TGTGCCAGCAGCTTTTCCGGGACAAGCTCCTACGAGCAGTACTTC,CASSFSGTSSYEQYF
.,TRBV7-3,TRBJ2-2,.,TGTGCCAGCAGCTTAGGAGGGGGTACCACCGGGGAGCTGTTTTTT,CASSLGGGTTGELFF